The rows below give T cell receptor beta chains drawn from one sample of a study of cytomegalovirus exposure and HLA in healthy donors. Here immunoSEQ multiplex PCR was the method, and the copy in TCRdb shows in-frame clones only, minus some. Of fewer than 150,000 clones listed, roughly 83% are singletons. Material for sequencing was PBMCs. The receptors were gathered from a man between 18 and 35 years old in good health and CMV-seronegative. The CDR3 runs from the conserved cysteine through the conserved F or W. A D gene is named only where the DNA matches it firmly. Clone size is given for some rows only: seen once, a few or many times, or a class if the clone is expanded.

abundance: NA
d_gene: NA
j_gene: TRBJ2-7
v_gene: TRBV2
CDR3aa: CASSRGSYEQYF
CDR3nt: TGTGCCAGCAGCAGAGGGTCCTACGAGCAGTACTTC

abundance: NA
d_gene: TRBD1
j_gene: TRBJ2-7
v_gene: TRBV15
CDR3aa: CATSRDLGGQGYEQYF
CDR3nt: TGTGCCACCAGCAGAGATCTAGGGGGACAGGGATACGAGCAGTACTTC

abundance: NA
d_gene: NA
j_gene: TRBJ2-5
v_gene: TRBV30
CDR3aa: CAWQMVGAETQYF
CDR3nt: TGTGCCTGGCAAATGGTAGGGGCGGAGACCCAGTACTTC

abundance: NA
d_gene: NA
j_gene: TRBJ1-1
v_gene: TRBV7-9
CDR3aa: CASSLGASGNTEAFF
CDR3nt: TGTGCCAGCAGCTTAGGGGCTTCCGGGAACACTGAAGCTTTCTTT

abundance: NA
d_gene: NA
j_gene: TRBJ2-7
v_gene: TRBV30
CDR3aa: CAWSDPVSGSEQYF
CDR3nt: TGTGCCTGGAGTGACCCGGTGAGCGGATCCGAGCAGTACTTC

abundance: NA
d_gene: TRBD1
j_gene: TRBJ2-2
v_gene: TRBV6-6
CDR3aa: CASRGGTGTNTGELFF
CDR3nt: TGTGCCAGCAGGGGAGGGACAGGGACGAACACCGGGGAGCTGTTTTTT

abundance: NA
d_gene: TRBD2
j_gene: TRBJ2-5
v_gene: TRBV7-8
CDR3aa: CASSLGRTSQETQYF
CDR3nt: TGTGCCAGCAGCTTAGGGCGGACTAGTCAAGAGACCCAGTACTTC

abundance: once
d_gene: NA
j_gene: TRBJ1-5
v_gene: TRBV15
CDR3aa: CATSRYLGGESNQPQHF
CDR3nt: TGTGCCACCAGCAGGTACCTCGGAGGAGAAAGCAATCAGCCCCAGCATTTT

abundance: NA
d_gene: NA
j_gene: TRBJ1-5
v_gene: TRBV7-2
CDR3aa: CASSMTGVNQPQHF
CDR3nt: TGTGCCAGCAGCATGACAGGAGTCAATCAGCCCCAGCATTTT

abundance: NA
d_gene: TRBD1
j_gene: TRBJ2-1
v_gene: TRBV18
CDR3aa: CASSPRTQGGLSNEQFF
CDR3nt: TGTGCCAGCTCACCACGGACACAGGGGGGCCTTTCCAATGAGCAGTTCTTC

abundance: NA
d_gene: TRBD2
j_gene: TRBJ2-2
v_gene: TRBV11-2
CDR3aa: CASSLTSGANTGELFF
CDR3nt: TGTGCCAGCAGCTTGACTAGCGGAGCGAACACCGGGGAGCTGTTTTTT

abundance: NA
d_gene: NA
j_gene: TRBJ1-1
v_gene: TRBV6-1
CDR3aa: CASSDRGRVNTEAFF
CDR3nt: TGTGCCAGCAGTGATAGAGGCAGGGTGAACACTGAAGCTTTCTTT

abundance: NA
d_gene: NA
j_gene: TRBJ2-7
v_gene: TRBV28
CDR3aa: CASHTLGRNSYEQYF
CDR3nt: TGTGCCAGCCACACGTTGGGGCGTAACTCCTACGAGCAGTACTTC

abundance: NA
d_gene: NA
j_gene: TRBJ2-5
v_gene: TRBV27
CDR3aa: CASSLSYRPAGRKETQYF
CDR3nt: TGTGCCAGCAGTTTATCCTATAGACCGGCAGGGCGAAAAGAGACCCAGTACTTC

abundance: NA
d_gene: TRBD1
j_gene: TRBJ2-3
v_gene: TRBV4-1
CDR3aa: CASSQDLQGPLPTDTQYF
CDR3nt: TGCGCCAGCAGCCAAGATTTACAGGGGCCCCTCCCCACAGATACGCAGTATTTT

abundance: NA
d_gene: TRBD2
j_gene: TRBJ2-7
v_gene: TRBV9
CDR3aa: CASSQGGSGGAYEQYF
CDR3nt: TGTGCCAGCAGCCAAGGAGGTAGCGGGGGGGCCTACGAGCAGTACTTC

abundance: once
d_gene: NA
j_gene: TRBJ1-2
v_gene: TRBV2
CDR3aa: CASSGEGRVYGYTF
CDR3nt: TGTGCCAGCAGTGGGGAAGGGCGGGTTTATGGCTACACCTTC

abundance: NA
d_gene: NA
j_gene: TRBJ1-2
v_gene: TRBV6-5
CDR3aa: CASSYSGGGGYGYTF
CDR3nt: TGTGCCAGCAGTTACTCGGGCGGGGGGGGCTATGGCTACACCTTC

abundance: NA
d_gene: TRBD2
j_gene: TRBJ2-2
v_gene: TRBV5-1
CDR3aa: CASRGGTANTGELFF
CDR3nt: TGCGCCAGCAGGGGGGGGACGGCGAACACCGGGGAGCTGTTTTTT

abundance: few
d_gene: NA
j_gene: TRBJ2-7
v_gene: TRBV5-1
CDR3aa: CASSLATGSEQYF
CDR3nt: TGCGCCAGCAGCTTGGCCACGGGGAGCGAGCAGTACTTC

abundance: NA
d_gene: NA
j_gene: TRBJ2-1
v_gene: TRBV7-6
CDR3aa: CASSPPDSYNEQFF
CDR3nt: TGTGCCAGCAGCCCCCCGGACAGCTACAATGAGCAGTTCTTC

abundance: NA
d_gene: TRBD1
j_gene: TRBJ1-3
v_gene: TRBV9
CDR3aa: CASSDRGASGNTIYF
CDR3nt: TGTGCCAGCAGCGACAGGGGAGCGAGTGGAAACACCATATATTTT

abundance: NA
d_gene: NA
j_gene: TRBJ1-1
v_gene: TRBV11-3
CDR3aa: CASSLYLSGLAFF
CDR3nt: TGTGCCAGCAGCTTATATCTATCGGGGTTAGCTTTCTTT

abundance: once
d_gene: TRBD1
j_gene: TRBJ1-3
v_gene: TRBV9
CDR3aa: CAGSGRPDRGTGNTIYF
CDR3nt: TGTGCCGGCAGCGGACGGCCAGACAGGGGAACTGGAAACACCATATATTTT

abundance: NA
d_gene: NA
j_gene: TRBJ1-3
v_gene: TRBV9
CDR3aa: CASSVGVSGNTIYF
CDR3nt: TGTGCCAGCAGCGTAGGCGTATCGGGAAACACCATATATTTT

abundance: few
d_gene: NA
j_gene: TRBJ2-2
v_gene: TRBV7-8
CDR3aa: CASSLARGELFF
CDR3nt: TGTGCCAGCAGCTTAGCTCGGGGGGAGCTGTTTTTT

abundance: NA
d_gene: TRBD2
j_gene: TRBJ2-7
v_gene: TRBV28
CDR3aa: CASRAIAGEAYEQYF
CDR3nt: TGTGCCAGCAGGGCTATAGCGGGAGAGGCCTACGAGCAGTACTTC

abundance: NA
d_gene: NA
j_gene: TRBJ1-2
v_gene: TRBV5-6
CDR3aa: CASSPGIFGDGYTF
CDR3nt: TGTGCCAGCAGCCCAGGGATTTTCGGAGACGGCTACACCTTC

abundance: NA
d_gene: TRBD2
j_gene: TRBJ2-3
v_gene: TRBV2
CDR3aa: CASSGLAGASTDTQYF
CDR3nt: TGTGCCAGCAGCGGACTAGCGGGAGCTAGCACAGATACGCAGTATTTT

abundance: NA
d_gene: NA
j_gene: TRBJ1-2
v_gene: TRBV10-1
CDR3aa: CASIRENYGYTF
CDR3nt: TGCGCCAGCATTCGCGAGAACTATGGCTACACCTTC

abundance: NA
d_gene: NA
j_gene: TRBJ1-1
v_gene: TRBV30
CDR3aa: CASTGMNTEAFF
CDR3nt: TGTGCCTCGACAGGCATGAACACTGAAGCTTTCTTT

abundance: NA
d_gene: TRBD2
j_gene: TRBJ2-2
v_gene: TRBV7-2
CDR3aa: CASSFQPGGGELFF
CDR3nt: TGTGCCAGCAGCTTCCAGCCGGGGGGCGGGGAGCTGTTTTTT

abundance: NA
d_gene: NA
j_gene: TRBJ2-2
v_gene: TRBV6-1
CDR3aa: CASGGSANTGELFF
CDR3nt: TGTGCCAGCGGGGGGAGCGCGAACACCGGGGAGCTGTTTTTT

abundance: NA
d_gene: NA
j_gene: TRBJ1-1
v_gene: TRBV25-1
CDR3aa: CATSRGGTEAFF
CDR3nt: TGTGCCACCTCCCGGGGTGGCACTGAAGCTTTCTTT

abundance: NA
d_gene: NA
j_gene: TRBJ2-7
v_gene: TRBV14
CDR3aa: CASSPGARYF
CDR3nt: TGTGCCAGCAGTCCAGGGGCCAGGTACTTC

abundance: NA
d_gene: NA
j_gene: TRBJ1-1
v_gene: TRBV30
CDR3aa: CAWSVGDNTEAFF
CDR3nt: TGTGCCTGGAGTGTAGGGGATAACACTGAAGCTTTCTTT

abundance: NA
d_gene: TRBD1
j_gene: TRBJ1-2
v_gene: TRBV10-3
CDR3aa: CAISQDRDLVGTF
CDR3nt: TGTGCCATCAGCCAGGACAGGGACTTGGTCGGCACCTTC

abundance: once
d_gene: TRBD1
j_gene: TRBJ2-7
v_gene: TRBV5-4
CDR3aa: CASSRRDSYEQYF
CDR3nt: TGTGCCAGCAGCCGCCGGGACAGCTACGAGCAGTACTTC